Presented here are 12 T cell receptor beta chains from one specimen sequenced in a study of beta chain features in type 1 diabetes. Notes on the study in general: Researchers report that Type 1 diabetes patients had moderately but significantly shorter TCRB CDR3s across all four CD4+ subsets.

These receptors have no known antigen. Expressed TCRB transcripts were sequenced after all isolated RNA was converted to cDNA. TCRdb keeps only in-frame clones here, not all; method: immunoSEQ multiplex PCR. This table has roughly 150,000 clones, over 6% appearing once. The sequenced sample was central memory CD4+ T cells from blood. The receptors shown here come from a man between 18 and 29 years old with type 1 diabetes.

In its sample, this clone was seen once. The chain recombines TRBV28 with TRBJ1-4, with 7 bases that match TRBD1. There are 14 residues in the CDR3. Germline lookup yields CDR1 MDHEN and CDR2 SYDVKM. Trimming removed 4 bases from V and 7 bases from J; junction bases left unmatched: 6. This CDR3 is CASSSGQSREKLFF. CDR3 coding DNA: TGTGCCAGCAGTTCGGGACAGAGTCGTGAAAAACTGTTTTTT.

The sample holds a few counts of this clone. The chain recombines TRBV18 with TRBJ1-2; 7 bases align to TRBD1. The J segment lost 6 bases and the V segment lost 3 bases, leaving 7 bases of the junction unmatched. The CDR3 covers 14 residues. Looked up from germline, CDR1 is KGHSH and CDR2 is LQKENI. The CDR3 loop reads CASSPGQSIDGYTF. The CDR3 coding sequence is TGTGCCAGCTCACCGGGACAGAGTATTGATGGCTACACCTTC.

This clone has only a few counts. The CDR3 sequence: CASSLGRAPETQYF. CDR3 nucleotide sequence: TGCGCCAGCAGCCTCGGGAGGGCCCCAGAGACCCAGTACTTC. This chain links TRBV5-1 with TRBJ2-5; the match to TRBD2 covers 8 bases. Germline trimming cut 4 bases from V and 4 bases from J; bases unmatched to any gene: 6. CDR1 and CDR2 from the germline V gene are SGHRS and YFSETQ. The CDR3 runs 14 residues.

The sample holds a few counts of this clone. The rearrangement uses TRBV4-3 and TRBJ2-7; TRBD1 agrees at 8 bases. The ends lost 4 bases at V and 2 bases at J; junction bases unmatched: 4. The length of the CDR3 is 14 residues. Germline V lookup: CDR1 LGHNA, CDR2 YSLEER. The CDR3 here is CASSRTDRAYEQYF. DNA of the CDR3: TGCGCCAGCAGCCGAACGGACAGGGCCTACGAGCAGTACTTC.

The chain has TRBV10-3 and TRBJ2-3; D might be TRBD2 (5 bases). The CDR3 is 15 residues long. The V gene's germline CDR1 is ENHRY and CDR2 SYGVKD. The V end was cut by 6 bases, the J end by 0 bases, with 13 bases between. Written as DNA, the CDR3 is TGTGCCATCAGCATGAAGGCGGGTAGCACAGATACGCAGTATTTT. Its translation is CAISMKAGSTDTQYF.

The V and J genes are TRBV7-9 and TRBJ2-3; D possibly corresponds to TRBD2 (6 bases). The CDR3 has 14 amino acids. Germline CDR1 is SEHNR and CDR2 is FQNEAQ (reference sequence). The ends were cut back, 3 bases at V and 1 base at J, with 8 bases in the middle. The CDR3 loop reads CASSFSGGTDTQYF. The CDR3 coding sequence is TGTGCCAGCAGCTTTAGCGGAGGCACAGATACGCAGTATTTT. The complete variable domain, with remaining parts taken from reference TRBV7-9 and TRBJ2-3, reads DTGVSQNPRHKITKRGQNVTFRCDPISEHNRLYWYRQTLGQGPEFLTYFQNEAQLEKSRLLSDRFSAERPKGSFSTLEIQRTEQGDSAMYLCASSFSGGTDTQYFGPGTRLTVL.

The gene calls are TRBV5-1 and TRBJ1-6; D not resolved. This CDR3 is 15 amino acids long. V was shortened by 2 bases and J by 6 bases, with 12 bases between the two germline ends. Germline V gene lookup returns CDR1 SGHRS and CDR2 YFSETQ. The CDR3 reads CASSFRGASNSPLHF. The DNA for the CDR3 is TGCGCCAGCAGCTTCCGGGGAGCCAGTAATTCACCCCTCCACTTT.

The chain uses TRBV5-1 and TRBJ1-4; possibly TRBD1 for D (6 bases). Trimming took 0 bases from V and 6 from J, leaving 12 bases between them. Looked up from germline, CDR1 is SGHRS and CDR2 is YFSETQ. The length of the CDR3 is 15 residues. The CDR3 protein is CASSLDGQPYEKLFF. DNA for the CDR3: TGCGCCAGCAGCTTGGATGGACAGCCCTATGAAAAACTGTTTTTT.

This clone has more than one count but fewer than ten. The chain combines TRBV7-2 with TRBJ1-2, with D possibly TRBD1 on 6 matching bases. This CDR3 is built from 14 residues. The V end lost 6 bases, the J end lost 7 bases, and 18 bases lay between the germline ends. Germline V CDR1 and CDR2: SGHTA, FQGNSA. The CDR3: CASSRTQGRTGYTF. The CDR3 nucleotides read TGTGCCAGCAGTCGTACTCAGGGGCGGACTGGCTACACCTTC.

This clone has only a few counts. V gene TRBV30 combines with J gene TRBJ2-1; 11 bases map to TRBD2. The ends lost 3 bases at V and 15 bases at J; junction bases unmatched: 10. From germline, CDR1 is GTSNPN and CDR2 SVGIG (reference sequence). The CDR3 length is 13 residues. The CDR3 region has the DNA TGTGCCTGGAGGCCCGAAACTAGCGGGAGTGTGTTCTTC. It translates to CAWRPETSGSVFF.

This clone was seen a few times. DNA of the CDR3: TGTGCCAGCAACTCCAGGGGTGGGGCCAACGTCCTGACTTTC. Amino acid sequence: CASNSRGGANVLTF. This chain joins TRBV11-3 and TRBJ2-6; the D gene is possibly TRBD1 (6 bases). CDR1 is SGHNT and CDR2 is YENEEA in the germline V gene. V dropped 7 bases and J dropped 3 bases, with 10 bases sitting between them. This CDR3 has 14 amino acids. The complete variable domain, with remaining parts taken from reference TRBV11-3 and TRBJ2-6, reads EAGVVQSPRYKIIEKKQPVAFWCNPISGHNTLYWYLQNLGQGPELLIRYENEEAVDDSQLPKDRFSAERLKGVDSTLKIQPAELGDSAVYLCASNSRGGANVLTFGAGSRLTVL.

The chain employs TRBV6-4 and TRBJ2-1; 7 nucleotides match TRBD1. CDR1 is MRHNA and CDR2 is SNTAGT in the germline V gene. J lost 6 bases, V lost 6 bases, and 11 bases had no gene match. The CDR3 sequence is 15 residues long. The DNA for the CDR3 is TGTGCCAGCAGCCGAGACAGGGCGGTACTCAATGAGCAGTTCTTC. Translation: CASSRDRAVLNEQFF.